This passage covers 20 T cell receptor beta chains from one sample sequenced in a study of OX40 agonist ivuxolimab in advanced cancers. Produced via immunoSEQ multiplex PCR; TCRdb's table is partial and in-frame only. The table has about 96,000 clones, roughly 91% seen once. The sample in question was CD4+ or CD8+ T cells sorted from blood, obtained in a trial of the OX40 agonist ivuxolimab. Receptors were obtained from an adult with an advanced solid tumor such as melanoma, head and neck, liver or kidney cancer.

V gene TRBV7-9 combines with J gene TRBJ2-5; D remains ambiguous. The V end lost 3 bases, the J end lost 3 bases, and 14 bases lay between the germline ends. The CDR3 covers 15 residues. Germline V gene sequence: CDR1 SEHNR, CDR2 FQNEAQ (reference sequence). CDR3 nucleotides: TGTGCCAGCAGCTTTGCCAGTCAAGGGAAAGAGACCCAGTACTTC. This translates into CASSFASQGKETQYF.

The chain joins TRBV5-1 to TRBJ1-2, with 9 nucleotides matching TRBD1. J gave up 1 base and V 3 bases, and 7 bases lay outside the gene matches. The germline V gene encodes CDR1 SGHRS and CDR2 YFSETQ. The CDR3 runs to 16 residues. CDR3 sequence (DNA): TGCGCCAGCAGCTCGAGGACAGGGGCCGATAACTATGGCTACACCTTC. Translating gives CASSSRTGADNYGYTF.

The chain combines TRBV7-6 with TRBJ2-1; 7 nucleotides agree with TRBD2. V dropped 2 bases and J dropped 0; count of bases not matched to a gene: 10. The CDR3 consists of 18 residues. Germline V gives CDR1 SGHVS, CDR2 FNYEAQ. The CDR3 nucleotides read TGTGCCAGCAGCTTATCCCCCCCCAGGACTAGCTCCTACAATGAGCAGTTCTTC. Its translation is CASSLSPPRTSSYNEQFF.

This chain connects TRBV9 to TRBJ2-5, with 14 bases lining up with TRBD2. Trimming at V came to 4 bases and at J to 4 bases, leaving 3 bases not matched to a gene. CDR1 is SGDLS and CDR2 is YYNGEE in the germline V gene. This CDR3 is built from 15 residues. CDR3 coding DNA: TGTGCCAGCAGCACTGGACTAGCGGGAGGAGAGACCCAGTACTTC. It is translated as CASSTGLAGGETQYF.

This chain connects TRBV30 to TRBJ2-1; maybe TRBD2 (5 bases). This CDR3 spans 16 amino acids. Trimming took 1 base from V and 0 from J, leaving 13 bases between them. In germline, CDR1 is GTSNPN, CDR2 SVGIG (reference sequence). CDR3: CAWSDERTSSYNEQFF. The CDR3 DNA is TGTGCCTGGAGTGATGAGCGGACGAGCTCCTACAATGAGCAGTTCTTC.

This rearrangement joins TRBV5-1 to TRBJ2-2; the match to TRBD2 covers 7 bases. J gave up 5 bases and V 2 bases, and 6 bases lay outside the gene matches. The CDR3 has 15 residues. The V gene's germline CDR1 is SGHRS and CDR2 YFSETQ. The CDR3 DNA follows: TGCGCCAGCAGCTTTGGCGGGAGTGGTACCGGGGAGCTGTTTTTT. This codes for CASSFGGSGTGELFF.

V is TRBV19 and J is TRBJ1-2; possibly TRBD1 for D (5 bases). Germline CDR1 reads LNHDA; CDR2 reads SQIVND (reference sequence). This CDR3 comprises 16 residues. V gave up 2 bases and J gave up 6 bases, with 19 bases separating them. In DNA, the CDR3 is TGTGCCAGTAGTATAATGCAGTACGGGCCAGGGAATGGCTACACCTTC. The encoded protein is CASSIMQYGPGNGYTF.

In DNA form, the CDR3 reads TGTGCCAGCAGCTTAGATATGGGCTCTGGAAACACCATATATTTT. It specifies CASSLDMGSGNTIYF. The chain couples TRBV7-2 to TRBJ1-3, with D uncertain. Germline V gene lookup returns CDR1 SGHTA and CDR2 FQGNSA. V was trimmed by 1 base and J by 0 bases, leaving 7 bases between them. The CDR3 totals 15 residues.

The J gene is TRBJ1-2, the V gene TRBV7-2; D gene uncertain. The V end lost 1 base, the J end lost 8 bases, and 11 bases lay between the germline ends. Germline-derived CDR1 and CDR2 are SGHTA and FQGNSA. The CDR3 is made up of 13 amino acids. CDR3 DNA sequence: TGTGCCAGCAGCTTAGGCCTCACGGGGGGCTACACCTTC. It specifies CASSLGLTGGYTF.

The V call is TRBV7-8, the J call TRBJ2-2; no definite D call. CDR3 length: 13 residues. The V end lost 5 bases, the J end lost 6 bases, and 10 bases lay between the germline ends. From germline, CDR1 is SGHVS and CDR2 FQNEAQ. The CDR3 is CASSLTGSGELFF. CDR3 DNA: TGTGCCAGCAGCCTTACTGGCTCCGGGGAGCTGTTTTTT.

The genes are TRBV11-3 and TRBJ1-2; the D is unclear. Trimming removed 5 bases at V and 4 bases at J, with 14 bases between. The germline gives CDR1 SGHNT, CDR2 YENEEA. CDR3 length: 14 amino acids. In nucleotides, the CDR3 is TGTGCCAGCAGCCCCCTCGGGGTCAGCTATGGCTACACCTTC. It specifies CASSPLGVSYGYTF.

The chain joins TRBV11-3 to TRBJ2-5, with unresolved D. Germline CDR1 SGHNT, CDR2 YENEEA. V lost 7 bases and J 7 bases, leaving 16 bases between the germline ends. CDR3 size: 13 residues. The CDR3: CASTSPDIGTQYF. The CDR3 region has the DNA TGTGCCAGCACCTCTCCGGATATTGGGACCCAGTACTTC.

For the CDR3, the DNA is TGTGCCAGCAGCAGGACAGGGACTTACTCTGGGGCCAACGTCCTGACTTTC. Its translation: CASSRTGTYSGANVLTF. The V gene is TRBV7-2, the J gene TRBJ2-6, with 8 positions matching TRBD1. CDR1 and CDR2 (germline): SGHTA, FQGNSA. The ends lost 5 bases at V and 0 bases at J; junction bases unmatched: 6. This CDR3 is built from 17 residues.

The chain recombines TRBV7-9 with TRBJ2-7, with TRBD2 identical over 7 bases. The CDR3 sequence is 16 residues long. The trim removed 4 bases at V and 0 bases at J, leaving 9 bases unmatched. Germline CDR1 and CDR2: SEHNR and FQNEAQ (reference sequence). CDR3 bases: TGTGCCAGCAGCTCAACGACTAGCACAAGCTCCTACGAGCAGTACTTC. It specifies CASSSTTSTSSYEQYF.

This clone has a single count. The CDR3 DNA reads TGTGCCAGCAGTTTTCGACAGGTCAGCACAGATACGCAGTATTTT. Amino acids: CASSFRQVSTDTQYF. The rearrangement links TRBV28 to TRBJ2-3, with D tentatively TRBD1 (6 bases). CDR1 is MDHEN and CDR2 is SYDVKM in the germline V gene. V was trimmed by 3 bases and J by 0 bases, leaving 10 bases between them. This CDR3 comprises 15 residues.

The V gene is TRBV6-5, the J gene TRBJ2-2; D not resolved. The length of the CDR3 is 16 residues. Germline CDR1 is MNHEY and CDR2 is SVGAGI. V dropped 2 bases and J dropped 4 bases, with 14 bases sitting between them. The CDR3 nucleotides are TGTGCCAGCAGTTACGGCGTGGTTATGGGCACCGGGGAGCTGTTTTTT. This gives the protein CASSYGVVMGTGELFF.

The chain carries TRBV5-1 and TRBJ2-7; a possible D gene is TRBD1 (5 bases). Trimming pared 0 bases from V and 3 bases from J, leaving 13 bases between. The germline V gene has CDR1 SGHRS and CDR2 YFSETQ. This CDR3 has 15 residues. CDR3 coding DNA: TGCGCCAGCAGCTTGGATTGGGGCGATCACTACGAGCAGTACTTC. Protein sequence: CASSLDWGDHYEQYF.

The chain carries TRBV5-1 and TRBJ2-6; weak D call: TRBD1 (5 bases). The V end lost 5 bases, the J end lost 4 bases, and 13 bases lay between the germline ends. CDR3 length: 15 amino acids. CDR1 SGHRS and CDR2 YFSETQ come from the germline V gene. CDR3 sequence: CASSSRGSGANVLTF. The CDR3 DNA reads TGCGCCAGCAGTTCAAGGGGTTCCGGGGCCAACGTCCTGACTTTC.

In its sample, this clone was seen a few times. Its ends do not fully match the called genes, so a read error is possible. For the CDR3, the DNA is TGTGCTAGCAGCCCCAGTTCGTCCAGTCTCTACGAGCAGTACTTC. Protein: CASSPSSSSLYEQYF. The chain links TRBV7-7 to TRBJ2-7; unclear D gene. CDR3 size: 15 residues. In germline, CDR1 is SSHAT, CDR2 FNYEAQ (reference sequence).

This clone appeared a single time. The rearrangement uses TRBV30 and TRBJ1-6, with 8 nucleotides matching TRBD1. The germline gives CDR1 GTSNPN, CDR2 SVGIG (reference sequence). CDR3 length: 13 residues. With 0 bases clipped from V and 10 bases from J, the junction kept 2 bases outside the gene matches. In DNA, the CDR3 is TGTGCCTGGAGTGTAGACAGGGGATCACCCCTCCACTTT. The encoded protein is CAWSVDRGSPLHF.